The 27 T cell receptor beta chains presented below share a single source sample, sequenced in a study of T cell changes during pregnancy in multiple sclerosis. The table came from immunoSEQ multiplex PCR; TCRdb's copy has only in-frame clones and leaves some out. The repertoire holds roughly 40,000 clones, with more than 90% as singletons. Sample: CD8+ T cells from peripheral blood mononuclear cells, taken in the first trimester of pregnancy. These receptors originate from a female donor with multiple sclerosis, enrolled in a pregnancy study.

The CDR3 protein is CASSEAAGGPVGELFF. The CDR3 bases are TGTGCCAGCAGTGAAGCCGCGGGGGGGCCTGTCGGGGAGCTGTTTTTT. V gene TRBV6-1 combines with J gene TRBJ2-2, with TRBD2 matching 9 bases. CDR3 length: 16 residues. The V gene's germline CDR1 is MNHNS and CDR2 SASEGT. After removal of 0 bases from V and 7 bases from J, the junction contained 6 bases not matched to a gene.

The chain recombines TRBV7-9 with TRBJ1-1; D remains ambiguous. The germline V and J ends were trimmed by 2 bases and 1 base, with 11 bases remaining between them. The CDR3 loop spans 15 amino acids. CDR1 is SEHNR and CDR2 is FQNEAQ in the germline V gene (reference sequence). The DNA of the CDR3 is TGTGCCAGCAGCTTACTCGGTCTGCAGAACACTGAAGCTTTCTTT. Its protein is CASSLLGLQNTEAFF.

The V gene is TRBV19, the J gene TRBJ2-5; no clear D gene. CDR3 length: 12 amino acids. The germline V gene has CDR1 LNHDA and CDR2 SQIVND (reference sequence). Trimming took off 7 bases at V and 4 bases at J, with 10 bases between the two ends. CDR3 coding DNA: TGTGCCAGTAACAGCCTGGGAGAGACCCAGTACTTC. This translates into CASNSLGETQYF. The variable domain in full, completed from reference TRBV19 and TRBJ2-5, reads DGGITQSPKYLFRKEGQNVTLSCEQNLNHDAMYWYRQDPGQGLRLIYYSQIVNDFQKGDIAEGYSVSREKKESFPLTVTSAQKNPTAFYLCASNSLGETQYFGPGTRLLVL.

The chain links TRBV11-2 to TRBJ2-1, with 7 positions matching TRBD1. CDR3 length equals 18 residues. The junction had 18 bases not matched to a gene; V was cut back by 1 base and J by 9 bases. Per the germline V gene, CDR1 is SGHAT and CDR2 is FQNNGV. The DNA for the CDR3 is TGTGCCAGCAGCTTAGCCCATGGCGGGCAGGGGGTAGGAGGTGAGCAGTTCTTC. Protein product: CASSLAHGGQGVGGEQFF. Full variable domain (outside the CDR3, taken from reference TRBV11-2 and TRBJ2-1): EAGVAQSPRYKIIEKRQSVAFWCNPISGHATLYWYQQILGQGPKLLIQFQNNGVVDDSQLPKDRFSAERLKGVDSTLKIQPAKLEDSAVYLCASSLAHGGQGVGGEQFFGPGTRLTVL.

This chain links TRBV21-1 with TRBJ2-7; TRBD1, the table's D call, was not compared with the DNA. TRBV21-1 is shown as a pseudogene. The CDR3 sequence is 16 residues long. CDR3 sequence: CASSTHKPTGSDEQYF. The CDR3 DNA sequence: TGTGCCAGCAGCACACATAAGCCGACAGGGTCGGACGAGCAGTACTTC.

This chain joins TRBV7-8 and TRBJ1-2; a weak D match, TRBD1 (6 bases). The CDR3 loop spans 13 amino acids. Per the germline V gene, CDR1 is SGHVS and CDR2 is FQNEAQ. The germline V and J ends were trimmed by 7 bases and 3 bases, with 12 bases remaining between them. The chain's CDR3 is CASTETGHYGYTF. DNA for the CDR3: TGTGCCAGCACAGAAACAGGGCACTATGGCTACACCTTC. The complete variable domain, with remaining parts taken from reference TRBV7-8 and TRBJ1-2, reads GAGVSQSPRYKVAKRGQDVALRCDPISGHVSLFWYQQALGQGPEFLTYFQNEAQLDKSGLPSDRFFAERPEGSVSTLKIQRTQQEDSAVYLCASTETGHYGYTFGSGTRLTVV.

The chain combines TRBV7-6 with TRBJ1-1; possible D gene TRBD1, 6 bases. This CDR3 region has 13 residues. Trimming took off 0 bases at V and 11 bases at J, with 13 bases between the two ends. CDR1 is SGHVS and CDR2 is FNYEAQ in the germline V gene. The CDR3: CASSLAPGASAFF. The DNA of the CDR3 is TGTGCCAGCAGCTTAGCGCCAGGGGCCTCGGCTTTCTTT.

V is TRBV29-1 and J is TRBJ1-1; perhaps TRBD1 as D (5 bases). Germline loops: CDR1 SQVTM, CDR2 ANQGSEA. V dropped 5 bases and J dropped 6 bases, with 16 bases sitting between them. The CDR3 has 13 residues. DNA for the CDR3: TGCAGCGTTATCGGACACCTAAACGCTGAAGCTTTCTTT. Amino acids: CSVIGHLNAEAFF. The complete variable domain, with remaining parts taken from reference TRBV29-1 and TRBJ1-1, reads SAVISQKPSRDICQRGTSLTIQCQVDSQVTMMFWYRQQPGQSLTLIATANQGSEATYESGFVIDKFPISRPNLTFSTLTVSNMSPEDSSIYLCSVIGHLNAEAFFGQGTRLTVV.

The rearrangement uses TRBV6-6 and TRBJ2-5; 9 bases fit TRBD1. The length of the CDR3 is 14 residues. Germline CDR1 is MNHNY and CDR2 is SVGAGI (reference sequence). Losses at the gene ends were 5 bases for V and 5 bases for J; bases not matched to a gene: 6. As DNA, the CDR3 is TGTGCCAGCAGTCAAGGGACAGGGTCGGAGACCCAGTACTTC. It translates to CASSQGTGSETQYF.

V gene TRBV6-1 combines with J gene TRBJ1-1; TRBD1 aligns across 9 bases. The trim removed 0 bases at V and 4 bases at J, leaving 3 bases unmatched. This CDR3 has 15 amino acids. CDR1 is MNHNS, CDR2 SASEGT, per germline. As DNA, the CDR3 is TGTGCCAGCAGTGAAGCTACAGGGGGCGGCACTGAAGCTTTCTTT. This translates into CASSEATGGGTEAFF.

The gene calls are TRBV30 and TRBJ1-4, with TRBD1 as a possible D gene (5 bases). Trimming removed 5 bases at V and 8 bases at J, with 15 bases between. The CDR3 covers 13 residues. CDR1 and CDR2 from the germline V gene are GTSNPN and SVGIG (reference sequence). The CDR3 reads CAWGARNTEKLFF. Written as DNA, the CDR3 is TGTGCCTGGGGGGCCCGCAATACGGAAAAACTGTTTTTT.

The CDR3 reads CASEDRGGSPLHF. As DNA, the CDR3 is TGTGCCAGCGAGGACAGGGGCGGCTCACCCCTCCACTTT. This chain uses TRBV6-1 with TRBJ1-6; 9 bases agree with TRBD1. CDR1 is MNHNS, CDR2 SASEGT, per germline. The junction had 6 bases not matched to a gene; V was cut back by 8 bases and J by 10 bases. The CDR3 totals 13 residues.

The V gene is TRBV6-4, the J gene TRBJ2-3; D is unclear. The germline V and J ends were trimmed by 4 bases and 0 bases, with 8 bases remaining between them. In germline, CDR1 is MRHNA, CDR2 SNTAGT. The CDR3 has 14 amino acids. The CDR3 region has the DNA TGTGCCAGCAGTGGGCAGGATAGCACAGATACGCAGTATTTT. Translated, it gives CASSGQDSTDTQYF.

The gene calls are TRBV9 and TRBJ2-5, with D possibly TRBD1 on 5 matching bases. V was shortened by 0 bases and J by 2 bases, with 17 bases between the two germline ends. This CDR3 is built from 17 residues. Germline CDR1 reads SGDLS; CDR2 reads YYNGEE. The CDR3, as DNA: TGTGCCAGCAGCGTAGGAGACCTACTCGACAGACAAGAGACCCAGTACTTC. Protein product: CASSVGDLLDRQETQYF. The complete variable domain, with remaining parts taken from reference TRBV9 and TRBJ2-5, reads DSGVTQTPKHLITATGQRVTLRCSPRSGDLSVYWYQQSLDQGLQFLIQYYNGEERAKGNILERFSAQQFPDLHSELNLSSLELGDSALYFCASSVGDLLDRQETQYFGPGTRLLVL.

The rearrangement joins TRBV21-1 to TRBJ1-2; the tabulated D call, TRBD1, remains unverified against the DNA. TRBV21-1 is labeled a pseudogene. The CDR3 contains 9 residues. The CDR3 nucleotides read TGTGCCAGCAGCCTAAGGGGCACCTTC. Protein product: CASSLRGTF.

The V and J genes are TRBV10-3 and TRBJ1-4; D ambiguous. Germline-derived CDR1 and CDR2 are ENHRY and SYGVKD. The CDR3 consists of 14 residues. V lost 0 bases and J lost 5, with 7 bases in between. The CDR3 loop is CAISESTTNEKLFF. CDR3 DNA: TGTGCCATCAGTGAGTCGACGACAAATGAAAAACTGTTTTTT.

The chain couples TRBV27 to TRBJ2-6, with D perhaps matching TRBD1 (6 bases). CDR3 length equals 16 residues. Germline-derived CDR1 and CDR2 are MNHEY and SMNVEV (reference sequence). Between the trimmed V and J ends, which lost 5 bases and 2 bases, there was a span of 13 bases. CDR3 bases: TGTGCCAGCAGTACAAATGGGGGCGCTGGGGCCAACGTCCTGACTTTC. Amino acid sequence: CASSTNGGAGANVLTF.

The chain carries TRBV6-5 and TRBJ1-1; D is uncertain. V lost 2 bases, J lost 0 bases, and 7 bases lay in between. Germline CDR1 reads MNHEY; CDR2 reads SVGAGI. This CDR3 is 14 amino acids long. The DNA of the CDR3 is TGTGCCAGCAGTTACGGGCCAATGAACACTGAAGCTTTCTTT. Protein product: CASSYGPMNTEAFF.

V is TRBV10-2 and J is TRBJ2-5; weak D call: TRBD1 (6 bases). The CDR3 spans 12 residues. Germline V CDR1 and CDR2: WSHSY, SAAADI. Trimming shortened V by 7 bases and J by 3 bases, and 9 bases separated the two germline ends. CDR3 amino acids: CASTGQKETQYF. The DNA of the CDR3 is TGCGCCAGCACAGGACAGAAAGAGACCCAGTACTTC.

The CDR3 DNA is TGTGCCAGCAGTGACACGGGGGACGGGGGCACAGATACGCAGTATTTT. It encodes CASSDTGDGGTDTQYF. V is TRBV6-4 and J is TRBJ2-3; TRBD2 might be the D (6 bases). CDR1 is MRHNA and CDR2 is SNTAGT in the germline V gene. This CDR3 is built from 16 residues. Trimming left V 2 bases short and J 1 base short, with 13 bases between.

The V and J genes are TRBV7-3 and TRBJ2-7; D possibly corresponds to TRBD2 (5 bases). Germline V gene data show CDR1 as SGHTA and CDR2 as FQGTGA. This CDR3 region has 16 residues. Trimming pared 2 bases from V and 0 bases from J, leaving 14 bases between. The CDR3 DNA reads TGTGCCAGCAGCTTAGTCTTAGCGAGCCCCTCCTACGAGCAGTACTTC. This encodes CASSLVLASPSYEQYF.

This chain uses TRBV9 with TRBJ2-3; TRBD2 matches 10 bases. The V and J ends lost 4 bases and 2 bases, in that order; junction bases with no gene match: 7. Germline V gives CDR1 SGDLS, CDR2 YYNGEE. There are 16 residues in the CDR3. DNA of the CDR3: TGTGCCAGCAGCTCGTCGACTAGCGGGTCCACAGATACGCAGTATTTT. It codes for CASSSSTSGSTDTQYF.

V is TRBV30 and J is TRBJ1-2; possibly TRBD1 for D (5 bases). The CDR3 extends over 12 amino acids. Germline CDR1 reads GTSNPN; CDR2 reads SVGIG (reference sequence). V shed 2 bases and J shed 8 bases, with 12 bases lying between them. The CDR3 nucleotides read TGTGCCTGGAGTTCAGGGCCCCGGGGCTACACCTTC. It translates to CAWSSGPRGYTF.

This chain's CDR3 is CASSAVPTQGYGPYNEQFF. The DNA of the CDR3 is TGTGCCAGCAGCGCAGTCCCTACCCAGGGCTATGGCCCCTACAATGAGCAGTTCTTC. The rearrangement links TRBV9 to TRBJ2-1; TRBD1 is a possible D gene (5 bases). Germline CDR1 reads SGDLS; CDR2 reads YYNGEE. The ends were cut back, 3 bases at V and 2 bases at J, with 24 bases in the middle. CDR3 size: 19 residues. The complete variable domain, with remaining parts taken from reference TRBV9 and TRBJ2-1, reads DSGVTQTPKHLITATGQRVTLRCSPRSGDLSVYWYQQSLDQGLQFLIQYYNGEERAKGNILERFSAQQFPDLHSELNLSSLELGDSALYFCASSAVPTQGYGPYNEQFFGPGTRLTVL.

The chain is built from TRBV7-3 and TRBJ1-1, with a tentative D call TRBD1 (6 bases). The length of the CDR3 is 12 residues. Per the germline V gene, CDR1 is SGHTA and CDR2 is FQGTGA. The germline V and J ends were trimmed by 1 base and 7 bases, with 7 bases remaining between them. The CDR3 nucleotides are TGTGCCAGCAGCTTAAGGACAGTTGAAGCTTTCTTT. Translating it yields CASSLRTVEAFF.

The CDR3 region has the DNA TGTGCCAGTAGCAGGGACAGGGGGGGAAGCAATCAGCCCCAGCATTTT. Its translation: CASSRDRGGSNQPQHF. The chain recombines TRBV19 with TRBJ1-5, with 11 positions matching TRBD1. Germline V lookup: CDR1 LNHDA, CDR2 SQIVND (reference sequence). The CDR3 covers 16 residues. The junction had 5 bases not matched to a gene; V was cut back by 6 bases and J by 1 base. The full variable domain, in which reference TRBV19 and TRBJ1-5 provide the parts outside the CDR3, is DGGITQSPKYLFRKEGQNVTLSCEQNLNHDAMYWYRQDPGQGLRLIYYSQIVNDFQKGDIAEGYSVSREKKESFPLTVTSAQKNPTAFYLCASSRDRGGSNQPQHFGDGTRLSIL.

The chain uses TRBV27 and TRBJ1-5, with a possible D match to TRBD1 (6 bases). V lost 3 bases to trimming and J lost 1 base, with 10 bases between them. The CDR3 is 15 amino acids. The germline gives CDR1 MNHEY, CDR2 SMNVEV (reference sequence). CDR3 sequence reads: CASSFLGQSNQPQHF. In DNA form, the CDR3 reads TGTGCCAGCAGTTTCCTCGGACAGAGCAATCAGCCCCAGCATTTT.